Detailed here is one T cell receptor beta chain. Its antigen is still unknown. Sequencing used immunoSEQ version 4 in survey mode. Profiled with immunoSEQ multiplex PCR; TCRdb holds only in-frame clones, not every one. Seen here are tens of thousands of clones, around 78% observed once, and the top ten hold 12% to 15%. The data are from a study of persistence of HIV-infected CD4 T cells. Overlapping HIV-1 Gag 15-mer peptides at 0.8 to 1 ug per peptide per mL were used. CD40L/CD69 double-negative CD45RO-high memory CD4+ T cells were collected. Suppressive ART was started during chronic HIV-1 infection in these adults. Sequences were derived from CD4+ T cells sorted from PBMCs after 18-hour stimulation, sampled from a patient who received antiretroviral therapy. The receptor was derived from an adult man with HIV who was CMV-seropositive.

CDR3 in amino acids: CASSAGTGPSEAFF. The DNA of the CDR3 is TGTGCCAGCAGCGCCGGGACAGGACCTTCTGAAGCTTTCTTT. This rearrangement joins TRBV9 to TRBJ1-1; TRBD1 aligns across 8 bases. The CDR3 extends over 14 amino acids. V lost 3 bases, J lost 6 bases, and 7 bases stayed unmatched. The germline gives CDR1 SGDLS, CDR2 YYNGEE. Complete variable domain (other parts from reference TRBV9 and TRBJ1-1): DSGVTQTPKHLITATGQRVTLRCSPRSGDLSVYWYQQSLDQGLQFLIQYYNGEERAKGNILERFSAQQFPDLHSELNLSSLELGDSALYFCASSAGTGPSEAFFGQGTRLTVV.